This T cell receptor (beta chain) was found in a study of blood T cells in healthy people across ages (dated by TCRdb to between 2015 and 2017). Regarding the complete study: In model experiments, roughly one uniquely barcoded TCR beta cDNA molecule per two T cells was captured by template switching. Two additional independent replicas of 1 million unique cDNA reads from the same blood draw were analyzed for two donors (one aged 18 to 30 and one aged 80 or older). Donors were grouped into four age groups: young (average approximately 15 years), middle-aged (around 39), aged (around 56) and long-lived (approximately 81). To track age-related changes in TCR beta repertoire diversity, the study relied on deep sequencing normalized with unique cDNA molecular identifiers. To avoid experimental bias, donors of different ages were spread randomly across the sequencing lanes.

Library preparation was by 5' RACE. Instrument on record: Illumina HiSeq 2500. A second roughly 6 to 12 cycle PCR used a sample-barcoded 5' primer and a J-beta primer mix. Each TCR beta cDNA molecule received a unique molecular identifier from a template-switch 5' adaptor carrying 12 random nucleotides. Each sample yielded at least 3 million CDR3-containing paired-end reads. All of the RNA was converted into first-strand cDNA using the Mint cDNA synthesis kit, with a TRBC-specific oligonucleotide serving as the primer. Following uracil-DNA glycosylase treatment, all cDNA underwent a first 18-cycle PCR with the universal primers M1SS and BC2_uni_R. From the authors' description of their analysis: For normalization, 1 million high-quality reads were randomly selected from each sample, with every read carrying a distinct molecular identifier. Reads with shared molecular identifiers were discarded instead of being binned into consensus sequences. CDR3 identification, clonotype clustering and error correction used MiTCR with a Q25 quality threshold and the strictest error-elimination algorithm. A nonparametric unseen species model using Euler transformation provided a lower-bound estimate of total TCR beta diversity. TCRdb took the public reads, trimmed them with fastp at Q25, ran MiXCR for clone calling and kept in-frame beta chains. Each CDR3 protein gets just one entry, which takes the most common genes and DNA from the rows behind it. For this entry, the V and J calls and clone size follow TCRdb and not the study's own pipeline. In this sample the table shows 1.5 million to 2 million distinct CDR3 sequences, around 48% of which occur a single time. Roughly 2.1% of the sample lies in the top ten.

Trimming takes 2 bases from V and 3 bases from J, and the germline ends sit 11 bases apart. CDR3 length: 15 amino acids, cysteine to phenylalanine. Just the 45-base CDR3 DNA is kept, in frame starting at base 1. The germline V gene specifies LGHNA as CDR1 and YNFKEQ as CDR2. Details on this clonotype: It has no known antigen specificity. Base-call qualities are not available, and no considerably larger clone is one nucleotide away.

Donors were 35 to 40 systemically healthy Caucasian individuals from Russia aged roughly 6 to 95 years. Roughly 9 milliliters of peripheral blood were drawn from each donor into EDTA-treated Vacutainer tubes. Ficoll-Paque density-gradient centrifugation was used to isolate PBMCs, with at least 6.5 million per sample. Total RNA, at least 5 micrograms per sample, was extracted from PBMCs with Trizol reagent. For every donor, flow cytometry on a PBMC aliquot measured the percentage of naive CD45RAhigh/CD27high T cells. Study-wide findings and limitations: Total diversity estimates from one million sequenced T cells were considered lower bounds and underestimates. Donor CMV infection status was unknown, potentially confounding age-related changes in expanded clonotypes. Conclusive comparison of naive and antigen-experienced compartments was prevented by the profiling of bulk unsorted PBMCs. As age increased, observed TCR beta diversity per million T cells dropped in a roughly linear way, and a significant reduction was already evident by age about 40. Compared with the aged group, the long-lived group had more naive CD4+ T cells, fewer expanded clones and increased TCR diversity, suggesting age selection. Observed TCR beta diversity correlated strongly with the percentage of naive T cells measured by flow cytometry.

The chain joins TRBV4-2 to TRBJ1-5; no D gene is confidently identified. Sequenced material: blood. The sequence was collected from a woman aged 40-49 years in good health. CDR3 region: CASSQLGSLNQPQHF. The bases are TGTGCCAGCAGCCAACTCGGGTCGCTCAATCAGCCCCAGCATTTT.